A single TCR beta chain is shown here with its context. As yet, its antigen is unknown. Germline values: CDR1 SGHAT, CDR2 FQNNGV. Trimming left V 8 bases short and J 0 bases short, with 10 bases between. This CDR3 is built from 13 residues. The record originates from a study of shared clonotypes between healthy human individuals. Study at large: Two women and a few men aged 18 to 49 made up the donors. The plates for each donor numbered three CD4 naive, three CD4 memory, two CD8 naive and one CD8 memory. Study-wide results and limits: The study found about 5% of naive CD4 clonotypes shared across four donors.

TCRdb keeps only in-frame clones here, not all; method: immunoSEQ multiplex PCR. This sample has roughly 2.4 million clones, with approximately 95% found just once. The material sequenced was naive CD4+ T cells sorted from blood. Indicated subset: CD45RA+ positively selected. The sequence was collected from a man younger than 35 in good health. This chain joins TRBV11-2 and TRBJ1-1, with D possibly matching TRBD1 (5 bases). The CDR3 sequence: CASRDSLNTEAFF. The CDR3 DNA reads TGTGCCAGCCGGGACTCTCTGAACACTGAAGCTTTCTTT.